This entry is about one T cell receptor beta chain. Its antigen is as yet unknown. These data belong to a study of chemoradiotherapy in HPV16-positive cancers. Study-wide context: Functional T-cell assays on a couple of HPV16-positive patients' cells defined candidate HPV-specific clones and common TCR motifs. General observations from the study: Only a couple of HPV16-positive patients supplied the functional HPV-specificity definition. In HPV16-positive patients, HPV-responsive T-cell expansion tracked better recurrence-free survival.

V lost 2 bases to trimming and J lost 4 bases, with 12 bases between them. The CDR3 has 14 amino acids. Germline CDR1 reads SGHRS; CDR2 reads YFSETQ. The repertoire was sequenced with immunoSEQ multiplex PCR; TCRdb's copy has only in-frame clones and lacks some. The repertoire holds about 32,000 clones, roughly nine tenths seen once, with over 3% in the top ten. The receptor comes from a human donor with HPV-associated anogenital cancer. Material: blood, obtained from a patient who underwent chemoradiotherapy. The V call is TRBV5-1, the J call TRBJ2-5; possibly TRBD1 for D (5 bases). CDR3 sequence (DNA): TGCGCCAGCAGCTTAGAAAGGACACCAGAGACCCAGTACTTC. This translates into CASSLERTPETQYF.